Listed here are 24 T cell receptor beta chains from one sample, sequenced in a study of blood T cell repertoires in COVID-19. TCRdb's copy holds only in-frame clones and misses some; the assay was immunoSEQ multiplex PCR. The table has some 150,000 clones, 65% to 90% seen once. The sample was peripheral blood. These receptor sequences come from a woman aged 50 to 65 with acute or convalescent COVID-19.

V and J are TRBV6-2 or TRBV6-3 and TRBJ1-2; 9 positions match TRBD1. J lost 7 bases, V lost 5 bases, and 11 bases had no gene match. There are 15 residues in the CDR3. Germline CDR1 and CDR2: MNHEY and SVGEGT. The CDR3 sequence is CASSRSGTGSRGYTF. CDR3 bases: TGTGCCAGCAGTCGATCCGGGACAGGGAGCCGTGGCTACACCTTC.

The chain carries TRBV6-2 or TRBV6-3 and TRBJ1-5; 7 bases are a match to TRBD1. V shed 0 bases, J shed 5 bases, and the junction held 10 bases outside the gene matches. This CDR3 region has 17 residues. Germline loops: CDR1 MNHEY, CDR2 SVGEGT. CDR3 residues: CASSYSIDRVGYQPQHF. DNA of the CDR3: TGTGCCAGCAGTTACTCGATTGACAGGGTAGGGTATCAGCCCCAGCATTTT.

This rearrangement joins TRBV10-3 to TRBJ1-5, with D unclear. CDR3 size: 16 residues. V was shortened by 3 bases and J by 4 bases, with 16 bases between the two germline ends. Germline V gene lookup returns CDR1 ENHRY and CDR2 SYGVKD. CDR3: CAISDPSRERNQPQHF. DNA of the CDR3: TGTGCCATCAGTGACCCATCCCGGGAGCGGAATCAGCCCCAGCATTTT.

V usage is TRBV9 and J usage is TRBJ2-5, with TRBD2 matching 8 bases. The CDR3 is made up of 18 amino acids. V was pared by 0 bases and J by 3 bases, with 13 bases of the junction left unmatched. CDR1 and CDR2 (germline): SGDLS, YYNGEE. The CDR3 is CASSVAPAGARREETQYF. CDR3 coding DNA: TGTGCCAGCAGCGTAGCCCCAGCGGGGGCCAGGCGGGAAGAGACCCAGTACTTC.

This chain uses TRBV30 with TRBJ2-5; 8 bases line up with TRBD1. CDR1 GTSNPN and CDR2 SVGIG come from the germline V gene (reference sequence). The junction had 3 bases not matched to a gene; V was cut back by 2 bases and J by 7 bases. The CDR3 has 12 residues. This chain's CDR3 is CAWSTTGGTQYF. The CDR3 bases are TGTGCCTGGAGTACCACAGGGGGGACCCAGTACTTC.

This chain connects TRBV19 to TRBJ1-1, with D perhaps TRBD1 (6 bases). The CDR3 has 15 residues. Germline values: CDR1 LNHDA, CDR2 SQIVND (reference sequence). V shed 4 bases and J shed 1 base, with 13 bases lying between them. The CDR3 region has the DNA TGTGCCAGTAGTAGGGGGCAGGGGTCGAACACTGAAGCTTTCTTT. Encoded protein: CASSRGQGSNTEAFF.

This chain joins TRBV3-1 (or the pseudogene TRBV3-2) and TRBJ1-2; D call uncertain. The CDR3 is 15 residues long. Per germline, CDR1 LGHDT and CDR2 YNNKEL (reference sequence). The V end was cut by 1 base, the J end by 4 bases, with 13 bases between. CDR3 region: CASSQVSGGSYGYTF. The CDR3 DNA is TGTGCCAGCAGCCAAGTGTCAGGTGGGAGCTATGGCTACACCTTC.

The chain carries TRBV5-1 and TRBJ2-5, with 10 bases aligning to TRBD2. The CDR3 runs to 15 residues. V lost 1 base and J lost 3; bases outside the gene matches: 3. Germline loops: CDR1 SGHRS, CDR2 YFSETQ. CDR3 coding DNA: TGCGCCAGCAGCTTGAGCGGGGGGGCCGAAGAGACCCAGTACTTC. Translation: CASSLSGGAEETQYF.

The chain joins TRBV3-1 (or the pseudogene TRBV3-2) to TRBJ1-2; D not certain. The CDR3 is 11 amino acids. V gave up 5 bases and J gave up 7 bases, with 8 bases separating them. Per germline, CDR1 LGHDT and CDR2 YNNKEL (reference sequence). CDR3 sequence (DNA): TGTGCCAGCAGCGACCAGCGTGGCTACACCTTC. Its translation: CASSDQRGYTF.

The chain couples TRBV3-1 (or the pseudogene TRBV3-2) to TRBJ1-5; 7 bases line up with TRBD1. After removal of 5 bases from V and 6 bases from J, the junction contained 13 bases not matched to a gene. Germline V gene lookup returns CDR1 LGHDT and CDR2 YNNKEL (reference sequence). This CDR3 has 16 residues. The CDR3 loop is CASSKGVGTVTQPQHF. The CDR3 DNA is TGTGCCAGCAGCAAGGGGGTAGGGACAGTGACTCAGCCCCAGCATTTT.

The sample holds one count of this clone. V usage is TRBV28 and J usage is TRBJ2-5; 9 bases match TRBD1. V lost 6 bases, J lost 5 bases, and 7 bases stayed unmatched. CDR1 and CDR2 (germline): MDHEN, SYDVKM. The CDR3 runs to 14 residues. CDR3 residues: CASSSQGASETQYF. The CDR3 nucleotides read TGTGCCAGCAGCTCACAGGGGGCGAGTGAGACCCAGTACTTC.

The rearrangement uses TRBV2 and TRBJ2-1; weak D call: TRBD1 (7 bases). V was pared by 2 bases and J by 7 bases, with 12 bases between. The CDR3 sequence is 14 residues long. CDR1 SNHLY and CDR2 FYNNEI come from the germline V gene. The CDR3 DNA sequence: TGTGCCAGCAGTGAAAACAGGGGAGGTAATGAGCAGTTCTTC. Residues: CASSENRGGNEQFF.

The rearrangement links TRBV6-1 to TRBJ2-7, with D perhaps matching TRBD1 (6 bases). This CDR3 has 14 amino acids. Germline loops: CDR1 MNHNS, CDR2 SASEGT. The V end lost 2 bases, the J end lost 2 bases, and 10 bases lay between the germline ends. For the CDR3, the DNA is TGTGCCAGCAGTGAACGGACAGCCACCTACGAGCAGTACTTC. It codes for CASSERTATYEQYF.

The CDR3 DNA reads as TGTGCCAGCAGCCCCGGGGGGCAGGGCTCTGGAAACACCATATATTTT. Translating gives CASSPGGQGSGNTIYF. This chain connects TRBV7-9 to TRBJ1-3; perhaps TRBD1 as D (6 bases). The germline CDR1 and CDR2 sequences are SEHNR and FQNEAQ (reference sequence). Trimming removed 5 bases from V and 0 bases from J, with 14 bases in between. This CDR3 is built from 16 residues.

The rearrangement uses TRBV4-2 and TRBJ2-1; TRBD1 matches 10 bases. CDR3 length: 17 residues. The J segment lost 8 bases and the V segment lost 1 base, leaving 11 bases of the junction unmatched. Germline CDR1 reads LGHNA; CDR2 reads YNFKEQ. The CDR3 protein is CASSQGPPGQGYHEQFF. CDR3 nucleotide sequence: TGTGCCAGCAGCCAAGGCCCACCGGGACAGGGGTACCATGAGCAGTTCTTC.

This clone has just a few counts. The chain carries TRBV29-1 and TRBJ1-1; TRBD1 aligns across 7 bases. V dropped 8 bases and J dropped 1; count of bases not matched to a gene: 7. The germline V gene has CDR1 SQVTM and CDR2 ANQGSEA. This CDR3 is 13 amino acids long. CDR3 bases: TGCAGCTCCTGGACAGGAGAGAACACTGAAGCTTTCTTT. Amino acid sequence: CSSWTGENTEAFF. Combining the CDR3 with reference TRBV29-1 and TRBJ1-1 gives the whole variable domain SAVISQKPSRDICQRGTSLTIQCQVDSQVTMMFWYRQQPGQSLTLIATANQGSEATYESGFVIDKFPISRPNLTFSTLTVSNMSPEDSSIYLCSSWTGENTEAFFGQGTRLTVV.

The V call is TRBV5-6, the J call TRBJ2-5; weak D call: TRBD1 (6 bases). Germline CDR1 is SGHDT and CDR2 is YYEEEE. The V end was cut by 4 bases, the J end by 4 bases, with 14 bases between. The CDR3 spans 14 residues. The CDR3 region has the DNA TGTGCCAGCAGCACAGGGACGTGGGGAGAGACCCAGTACTTC. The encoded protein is CASSTGTWGETQYF.

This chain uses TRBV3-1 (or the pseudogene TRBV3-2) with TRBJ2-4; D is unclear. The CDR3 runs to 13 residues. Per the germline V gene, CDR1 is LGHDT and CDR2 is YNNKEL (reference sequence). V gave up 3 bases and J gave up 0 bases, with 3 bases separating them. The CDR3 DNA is TGTGCCAGCAGCCACGGAGCCAAAAACATTCAGTACTTC. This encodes CASSHGAKNIQYF.

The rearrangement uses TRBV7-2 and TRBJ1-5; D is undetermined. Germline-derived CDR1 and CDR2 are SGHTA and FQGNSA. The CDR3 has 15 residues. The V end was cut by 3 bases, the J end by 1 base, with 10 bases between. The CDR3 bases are TGTGCCAGCAGCTTGTTTCCGGGAAGCAATCAGCCCCAGCATTTT. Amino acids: CASSLFPGSNQPQHF.

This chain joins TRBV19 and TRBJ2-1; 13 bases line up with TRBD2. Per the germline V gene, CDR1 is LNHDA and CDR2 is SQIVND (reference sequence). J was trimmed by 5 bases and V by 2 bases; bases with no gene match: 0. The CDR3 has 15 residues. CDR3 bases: TGTGCCAGTAGTATAACTAGCGGGGGGGACAATGAGCAGTTCTTC. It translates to CASSITSGGDNEQFF. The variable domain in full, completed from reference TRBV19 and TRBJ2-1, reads DGGITQSPKYLFRKEGQNVTLSCEQNLNHDAMYWYRQDPGQGLRLIYYSQIVNDFQKGDIAEGYSVSREKKESFPLTVTSAQKNPTAFYLCASSITSGGDNEQFFGPGTRLTVL.

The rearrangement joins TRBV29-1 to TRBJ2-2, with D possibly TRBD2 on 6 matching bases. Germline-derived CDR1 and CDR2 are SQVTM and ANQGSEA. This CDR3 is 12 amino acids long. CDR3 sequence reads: CTGSGVNGELFF. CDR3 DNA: TGCACCGGTTCGGGGGTAAACGGGGAGCTGTTTTTT.

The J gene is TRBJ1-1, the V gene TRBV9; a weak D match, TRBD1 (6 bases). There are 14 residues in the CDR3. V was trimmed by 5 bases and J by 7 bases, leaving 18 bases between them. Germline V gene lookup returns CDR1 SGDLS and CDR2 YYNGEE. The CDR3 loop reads CASSFMGADSEAFF. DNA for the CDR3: TGTGCCAGCAGTTTTATGGGGGCTGATAGTGAAGCTTTCTTT.

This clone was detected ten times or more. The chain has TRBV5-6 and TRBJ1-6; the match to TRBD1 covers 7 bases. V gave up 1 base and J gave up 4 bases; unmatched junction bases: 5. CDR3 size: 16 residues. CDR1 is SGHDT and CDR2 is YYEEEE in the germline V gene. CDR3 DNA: TGTGCCAGCAGCTTGAAGGCAGGGGGTTATAATTCACCCCTCCACTTT. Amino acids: CASSLKAGGYNSPLHF.

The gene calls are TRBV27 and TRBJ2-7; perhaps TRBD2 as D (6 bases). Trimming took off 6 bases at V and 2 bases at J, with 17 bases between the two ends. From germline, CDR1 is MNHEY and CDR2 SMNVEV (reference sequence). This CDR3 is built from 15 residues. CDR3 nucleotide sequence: TGTGCCAGCAGAGATTCCGGGACTGTCCCCTACGAGCAGTACTTC. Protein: CASRDSGTVPYEQYF.